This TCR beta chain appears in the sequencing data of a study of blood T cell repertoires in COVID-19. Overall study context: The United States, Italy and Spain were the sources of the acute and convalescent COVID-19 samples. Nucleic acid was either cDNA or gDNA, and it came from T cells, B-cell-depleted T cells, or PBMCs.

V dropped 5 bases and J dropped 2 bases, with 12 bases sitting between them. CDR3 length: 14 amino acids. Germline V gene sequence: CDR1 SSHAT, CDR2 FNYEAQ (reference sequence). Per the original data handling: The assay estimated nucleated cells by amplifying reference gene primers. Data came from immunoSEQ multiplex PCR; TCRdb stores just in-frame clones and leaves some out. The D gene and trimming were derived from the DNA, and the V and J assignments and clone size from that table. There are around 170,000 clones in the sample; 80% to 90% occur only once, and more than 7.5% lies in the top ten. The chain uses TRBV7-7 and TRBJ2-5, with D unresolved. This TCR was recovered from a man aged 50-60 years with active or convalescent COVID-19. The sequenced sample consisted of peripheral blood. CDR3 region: CASSPLGQQETQYF. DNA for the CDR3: TGTGCCAGCAGCCCGCTTGGGCAGCAAGAGACCCAGTACTTC.